This T cell receptor (beta chain) was obtained from a study of cytomegalovirus exposure and HLA in healthy donors. The CDR3 totals 12 residues. From germline, CDR1 is SNHLY and CDR2 FYNNEI. V dropped 8 bases and J dropped 7; count of bases not matched to a gene: 5. In the PCR, 60 Vbeta and 13 Jbeta primers were used. The assay was immunoSEQ multiplex PCR, and TCRdb's table has in-frame clones only and misses some. The repertoire holds about 130,000 clones, around 83% seen once, with 2.5% to 3.5% in the top ten. The TCR sequence derives from a woman aged 18-35 years in good health and CMV-seropositive. The rearrangement links TRBV2 to TRBJ2-1, with TRBD2 identical over 7 bases. Material for sequencing was PBMCs. CDR3 residues: CASGSGENEQFF. The CDR3 DNA reads TGTGCCAGCGGGAGCGGGGAGAATGAGCAGTTCTTC.